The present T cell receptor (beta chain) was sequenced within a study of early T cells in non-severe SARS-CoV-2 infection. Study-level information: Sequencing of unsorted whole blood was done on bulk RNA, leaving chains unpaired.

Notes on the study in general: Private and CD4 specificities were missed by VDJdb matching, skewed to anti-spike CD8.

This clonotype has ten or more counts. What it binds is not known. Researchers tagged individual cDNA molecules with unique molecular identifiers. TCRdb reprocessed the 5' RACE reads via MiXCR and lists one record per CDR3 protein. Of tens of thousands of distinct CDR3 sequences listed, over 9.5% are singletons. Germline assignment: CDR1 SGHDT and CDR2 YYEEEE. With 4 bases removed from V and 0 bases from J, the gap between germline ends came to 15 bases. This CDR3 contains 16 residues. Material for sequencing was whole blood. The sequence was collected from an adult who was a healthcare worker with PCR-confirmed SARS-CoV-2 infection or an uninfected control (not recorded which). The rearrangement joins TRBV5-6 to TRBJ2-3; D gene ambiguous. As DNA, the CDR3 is TGTGCCAGCAGCCTTATAGGACGCTTGAGCACAGATACGCAGTATTTT. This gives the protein CASSLIGRLSTDTQYF.